The T cell receptor (beta chain) described here comes from a study of control samples from healthy donors and cancer patients. This CDR3 region has 15 residues. Germline assignment: CDR1 MGHRA and CDR2 YSYEKL. With 2 bases clipped from V and 4 bases from J, the junction kept 2 bases outside the gene matches. TCRdb's copy holds only in-frame clones and misses some; the assay was immunoSEQ multiplex PCR. Of about 22,000 clones listed, approximately 80% are singletons. This TCR derives from a man aged 60 to 75 with head and neck cancer. The V gene is TRBV4-1, the J gene TRBJ1-4; 9 bases are shared with TRBD1. The sequenced sample was PBMCs. The CDR3 bases are TGCGCCAGCAGCCAACCGGGACAGGGTAATGAAAAACTGTTTTTT. It specifies CASSQPGQGNEKLFF.